This record looks at one T cell receptor beta chain sequence and its context. Antigen specificity is unknown. The sample belongs to a study of Ad26.COV2.S vaccination and SARS-CoV-2 variants. Study-level findings and limits: Vaccinees showed greater spike-specific TCR breadth than placebo recipients. Vaccine and placebo recipients had similar non-spike TCR breadth. In vaccinated individuals, spike-specific CD8+ and CD4+ T cell responses reportedly displayed substantial breadth.

Germline V gives CDR1 SGHVS, CDR2 FNYEAQ. The V end was cut by 5 bases, the J end by 12 bases, with 10 bases between. CDR3 length equals 11 residues. Here immunoSEQ multiplex PCR was the method, and the copy in TCRdb shows in-frame clones only, minus some. The repertoire holds more than 40,000 clones, with 75% to 85% as singletons. Sequenced here: peripheral blood, sampled after recovery from COVID-19. The chain couples TRBV7-6 to TRBJ1-4; a possible D gene is TRBD1 (5 bases). This TCR was sampled from a human donor who had recovered from COVID-19. CDR3 sequence: CASSLGTELFF. The CDR3, as DNA: TGTGCCAGCAGCCTTGGGACTGAACTGTTTTTT.